The rows below give T cell receptor beta chains drawn from one sample of a study of radiation and T cells in renal cell carcinoma. The method was immunoSEQ multiplex PCR; TCRdb's version includes in-frame clones alone and lacks a portion of them. Of about 21,000 clones listed, roughly 80% are singletons. Specimen: blood, collected from a patient whose treatment included radiotherapy and nephrectomy. All receptors derive from a man aged 60 to 69 with renal cell carcinoma. CDR3s leave out the opening cysteine and the closing phenylalanine or tryptophan. Where a row states a size, it is once, few, many or the class of an expanded clone; other rows omit it.

TRBJ1-2	TRBV7-6	.	ASSAFSTGAYGYT
TRBJ2-7	TRBV9	.	ASSVGDISYEQY
TRBJ1-2	TRBV18	few	ASSPTDGYT
TRBJ2-3	TRBV10-1	.	ASSPGLSYTDTQY
TRBJ2-6	TRBV13	.	ASSQLGAPGANVLT
TRBJ2-1	TRBV11-2	once	ASSGTGSRNEQF
TRBJ1-1	TRBV11-2	.	ASSLVDSTEAF
TRBJ2-7	TRBV2	few	ASSEKSYEQY
TRBJ2-3	TRBV4-3	.	ASSQVKGAGTTDTQY
TRBJ2-4	TRBV5-4	.	ASSPTGARNIQY
TRBJ2-7	TRBV10-3	.	AISDGWRSYEQY
TRBJ2-5	TRBV6-1	.	ASSEDPNQPETQY
TRBJ1-6	TRBV11-2	.	ASSLLGGASSPLH
TRBJ2-5	TRBV30	.	AGEEGFRETQY
TRBJ1-6	TRBV25-1	.	ASSDGQLALH
TRBJ1-2	TRBV25-1	.	ASSEYPQGQGAT
TRBJ1-6	TRBV2	.	ATSWAENSPLH
TRBJ2-3	TRBV7-9	.	ASSLEAGSTDTQY
TRBJ2-3	TRBV19	.	ASSTPISTDTQY
TRBJ2-3	TRBV5-8	.	ASSSRTGTDTQY
TRBJ2-1	TRBV7-9	.	ASSGVRAGALNEQF
TRBJ1-5	TRBV18	few	ASSSLGDQNQPQH
TRBJ2-2	TRBV27	.	ATRRQGGELF
TRBJ1-1	TRBV10-3	.	AISKGTGNTEAF
TRBJ1-6	TRBV7-9	.	ASSLGSGDSPLH
TRBJ2-5	TRBV5-4	once	ASRHQVQETQY
TRBJ2-7	TRBV14	.	ASSPRQGASNEQY
TRBJ1-1	TRBV5-4	.	ASRDPSFMNTEAF
TRBJ1-3	TRBV19	.	ASSTRQGAAGNTIY
TRBJ1-2	TRBV18	.	ASSPSTGGNDGYT
TRBJ2-3	TRBV5-1	.	ASELGGGTDTQY
TRBJ2-7	TRBV29-1	once	SVRTSVRGAGYEQY
TRBJ2-7	TRBV7-2	.	ASSSSGMIYEQY
TRBJ2-1	TRBV5-1	.	ASSLGDLAYNEQF
TRBJ2-5	TRBV18	.	ASSPPSGETQY
TRBJ2-7	TRBV7-2	few	ASSLGASGREQY
TRBJ2-3	TRBV7-9	.	ASSPGLAGASDTQY
TRBJ2-2	TRBV7-9	.	ASSFNGGPGELF
TRBJ1-5	TRBV30	.	AWSLEPGQPQH
TRBJ2-2	TRBV7-2	.	ASSLPVPGELF
TRBJ1-1	TRBV5-6	.	ASSPLRWTSLNTEAF